The subject of this entry is one T cell receptor (beta chain). Its antigen is still unknown. These data belong to a study of blood T cells in healthy people across ages. Study results and caveats: Both naive CD4+ cell counts and diversity were greater in long-lived donors than in aged donors. In these data, TCR beta diversity tracked strongly with naive T cell percentage.

Primed by a sample-barcoded 5' primer and a J-beta primer mix, a second PCR proceeded for roughly 7 to 11 cycles. TCRdb analysed the 5' RACE reads with MiXCR anew, one entry per CDR3 protein. Of fewer than 2,000,000 distinct CDR3 sequences in the sample, roughly 32% were seen once. V shed 0 bases and J shed 8 bases, with 13 bases lying between them. Germline V gene data show CDR1 as MNHEY and CDR2 as SVGAGI. The CDR3 is 14 amino acids. Every sample gave at least 5 micrograms of total RNA when it was extracted. The sequence was obtained from a woman aged 25 to 45 in good health. The rearrangement joins TRBV6-5 to TRBJ1-2; no definite D call. The material sequenced was blood. The CDR3 region is CASSYSKSVLGYTF. CDR3 nucleotide sequence: TGTGCCAGCAGTTACTCGAAGTCAGTCCTAGGCTACACCTTC.